These 9 T cell receptor beta chains came from one sample sequenced in a study of T cells in localized non-small cell lung cancer. The table came from immunoSEQ multiplex PCR; TCRdb's copy has only in-frame clones and leaves some out. The table shows 130,000 or so clones, with around 90% occurring only once. The starting material was peripheral blood, obtained before any cancer treatment. The source of these receptors is a female donor over 55 with stage I lung adenocarcinoma.

This chain connects TRBV30 to TRBJ2-2; D possibly corresponds to TRBD2 (5 bases). Trimming left V 3 bases short and J 2 bases short, with 7 bases between. Germline assignment: CDR1 GTSNPN and CDR2 SVGIG (reference sequence). The CDR3 is 13 residues long. The CDR3 nucleotides are TGTGCCTGGAGGGCGGGCAACACCGGGGAGCTGTTTTTT. Its translation: CAWRAGNTGELFF. The entire variable domain, with the rest obtained from reference TRBV30 and TRBJ2-2, is as follows: SQTIHQWPATLVQPVGSPLSLECTVEGTSNPNLYWYRQAAGRGLQLLFYSVGIGQISSEVPQNLSASRPQDRQFILSSKKLLLSDSGFYLCAWRAGNTGELFFGEGSRLTVL.

The rearrangement uses TRBV29-1 and TRBJ2-1; 7 bases line up with TRBD2. Trimming at V came to 4 bases and at J to 4 bases, leaving 7 bases not matched to a gene. This CDR3 has 14 residues. Germline CDR1 is SQVTM and CDR2 is ANQGSEA. The CDR3 reads CSVVPAGIYNEQFF. The DNA for the CDR3 is TGCAGCGTTGTACCAGCGGGGATATACAATGAGCAGTTCTTC.

The chain carries TRBV13 and TRBJ2-1; 10 positions match TRBD2. The germline gives CDR1 PRHDT, CDR2 FYEKMQ (reference sequence). V shed 0 bases, J shed 4 bases, and the junction held 3 bases outside the gene matches. The CDR3 has 16 residues. The CDR3: CASSLGTSGIYNEQFF. CDR3 nucleotide sequence: TGTGCCAGCAGCTTAGGCACTAGCGGGATTTACAATGAGCAGTTCTTC.

The rearrangement joins TRBV29-1 to TRBJ2-3, with 8 bases that match TRBD1. Trimming took 7 bases from V and 3 from J; bases not matched to a gene: 9. CDR3 size: 14 residues. Germline CDR1 SQVTM, CDR2 ANQGSEA. In DNA, the CDR3 is TGCAGCGAAAGACCGGGACAGGAAACAGATACGCAGTATTTT. Translated: CSERPGQETDTQYF.

This sequence joins TRBV28 and TRBJ2-7, with D unclear. There are 12 residues in the CDR3. Trimming pared 3 bases from V and 6 bases from J, leaving 9 bases between. Germline V gene data show CDR1 as MDHEN and CDR2 as SYDVKM. CDR3 in DNA: TGTGCCAGCAGTTTGTTAGGGCGCGAGCAGTACTTC. Its translation: CASSLLGREQYF.

The chain has TRBV7-3 and TRBJ2-1, with TRBD2 as a possible D gene (6 bases). Looked up from germline, CDR1 is SGHTA and CDR2 is FQGTGA. CDR3 length equals 11 residues. Trimming shortened V by 6 bases and J by 11 bases, and 11 bases separated the two germline ends. The CDR3 loop is CASSDGGQQFF. DNA for the CDR3: TGTGCCAGCAGTGACGGGGGTCAGCAGTTCTTC. Using reference TRBV7-3 and TRBJ2-1 for the parts outside the CDR3, the full variable domain is GAGVSQTPSNKVTEKGKYVELRCDPISGHTALYWYRQSLGQGPEFLIYFQGTGAADDSGLPNDRFFAVRPEGSVSTLKIQRTERGDSAVYLCASSDGGQQFFGPGTRLTVL.

This chain links TRBV20-1 with TRBJ2-7; D is unresolved. Germline V gives CDR1 DFQATT, CDR2 SNEGSKA (reference sequence). Between the trimmed V and J ends, which lost 3 bases and 6 bases, there was a span of 9 bases. This CDR3 contains 11 residues. The CDR3 protein is CSASDSAEQYF. The CDR3 region has the DNA TGCAGTGCTAGCGACTCCGCCGAGCAGTACTTC.

As concerns this clone: Other nucleotide sequences from this sample produce the same CDR3. J is TRBJ2-7 and V is TRBV20-1, with D unclear. The CDR3 covers 11 residues. Germline loops: CDR1 DFQATT, CDR2 SNEGSKA (reference sequence). Deletions cut 2 bases from V and 2 bases from J, with 4 bases between. The CDR3 region has the DNA TGCAGTGCTAGACGGACCTACGAGCAGTACTTC. This codes for CSARRTYEQYF.

The chain uses TRBV6-5 and TRBJ2-7; D unresolved. CDR3 length: 14 amino acids. Trimming cost V 2 bases and J 1 base, with 9 bases left between them. Germline V CDR1 and CDR2: MNHEY, SVGAGI. This CDR3 reads CASSYMGSSYEQYF. CDR3 nucleotide sequence: TGTGCCAGCAGTTACATGGGTTCTTCCTACGAGCAGTACTTC.